The clone carrying this T cell receptor beta chain was detected only once. Its antigen remains unidentified. The data are from a study of PD-L1 blockade in urothelial cancer. Study-wide context: Most patients, about 90% of the roughly 29, were males with bladder-origin cancer. Prior chemotherapy regimens per patient numbered 0 to 3.

Germline CDR1 and CDR2: SGHTA and FQGNSA. The CDR3 has 15 residues. Losses at the gene ends were 5 bases for V and 7 bases for J; bases not matched to a gene: 8. Regarding time point: pretreatment peripheral blood. General study results and limits: Below-median pretreatment blood TCR clonality was associated with improved progression-free and overall survival.

Clones were sequenced by immunoSEQ multiplex PCR, and TCRdb holds only the in-frame ones, with some missing. The sample has 35,000 to 45,000 clones, 80% to 90% seen once. The rearrangement joins TRBV7-2 to TRBJ2-4; 10 bases align to TRBD2. Here the sequenced sample was PBMCs, taken around atezolizumab (anti-PD-L1) treatment. This clonotype was obtained from a man aged 60 to 75 with urothelial cancer. In nucleotides, the CDR3 is TGTGCCAGCAGCCTTGAAGCGGGGGGGCCCAACATTCAGTACTTC. Amino acid sequence: CASSLEAGGPNIQYF.